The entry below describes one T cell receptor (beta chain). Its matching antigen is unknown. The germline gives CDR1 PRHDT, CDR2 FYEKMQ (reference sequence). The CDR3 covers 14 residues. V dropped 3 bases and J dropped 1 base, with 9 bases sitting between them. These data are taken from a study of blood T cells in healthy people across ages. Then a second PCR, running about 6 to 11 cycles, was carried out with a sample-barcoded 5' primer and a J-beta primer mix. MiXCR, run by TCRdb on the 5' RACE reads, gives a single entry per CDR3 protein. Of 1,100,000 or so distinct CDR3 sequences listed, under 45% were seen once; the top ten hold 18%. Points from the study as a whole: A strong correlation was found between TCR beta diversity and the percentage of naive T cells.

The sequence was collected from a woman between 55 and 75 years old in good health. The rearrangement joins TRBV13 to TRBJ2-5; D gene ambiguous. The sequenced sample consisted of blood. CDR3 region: CASSFAQSQETQYF. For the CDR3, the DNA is TGTGCCAGCAGCTTCGCACAGTCCCAAGAGACCCAGTACTTC.